One sample yielded the 9 T cell receptor beta chains listed below, sequenced in a study of T cells in Graves' hyperthyroidism and ophthalmopathy. RNA transcripts provided the source from which TCR beta CDR3 regions were amplified. Carried out on the TCR CDR3, a first-round RT-PCR used the HTBI primer set. TCRdb re-called the multiplex PCR reads with MiXCR, one entry per CDR3 protein. The sample includes 500,000 to 650,000 distinct CDR3 sequences, 14% of them seen just once. The sequenced sample was blood. The receptors originated from a woman in her thirties or forties with Graves' hyperthyroidism.

Comment on this clonotype: One end of the junction is discordant with germline, which a read error may explain. J is TRBJ2-3 and V is TRBV18; D unresolved. Germline lookup yields CDR1 KGHSH and CDR2 LQKENI. This CDR3 comprises 13 residues. The CDR3 DNA reads TGTGCCGGCTCACCCAGGCCCACAGATACGCAGTATTTT. As protein: CAGSPRPTDTQYF.

This clonotype was seen repeatedly, ten times or more. The chain recombines TRBV28 with TRBJ2-5; 9 nucleotides match TRBD1. Germline values: CDR1 MDHEN, CDR2 SYDVKM. J lost 4 bases, V lost 3 bases, and 6 bases had no gene match. The CDR3 spans 15 residues. The CDR3 sequence is CASSFAGTGLETQYF. The CDR3 nucleotides read TGTGCCAGCAGTTTCGCGGGGACAGGGTTAGAGACCCAGTACTTC.

This clonotype showed up just a few times. The chain employs TRBV5-1 and TRBJ2-7; no clear D. V was pared by 8 bases and J by 4 bases, with 16 bases between. In germline, CDR1 is SGHRS, CDR2 YFSETQ. This CDR3 region has 13 residues. This CDR3 is CASRDIHHYEQYF. The CDR3 DNA sequence: TGCGCCAGTAGAGACATCCACCATTACGAGCAGTACTTC. Complete variable domain (other parts from reference TRBV5-1 and TRBJ2-7): KAGVTQTPRYLIKTRGQQVTLSCSPISGHRSVSWYQQTPGQGLQFLFEYFSETQRNKGNFPGRFSGRQFSNSRSEMNVSTLELGDSALYLCASRDIHHYEQYFGPGTRLTVT.

In its sample, this clonotype was seen many times. The chain carries TRBV7-2 and TRBJ2-1; D remains unclear. In germline, CDR1 is SGHTA, CDR2 FQGNSA. Trimming cost V 5 bases and J 6 bases, with 8 bases left between them. This CDR3 is 12 amino acids long. The CDR3 DNA follows: TGTGCCAGCAGCACGAATCGCAATGAGCAGTTCTTC. This encodes CASSTNRNEQFF.

This clonotype was observed at least ten times. This chain links TRBV7-8 with TRBJ2-5; possibly TRBD1 for D (6 bases). The CDR3 sequence is 14 residues long. Trimming removed 5 bases from V and 4 bases from J, with 14 bases in between. Germline V lookup: CDR1 SGHVS, CDR2 FQNEAQ. The CDR3 coding sequence is TGTGCCAGCAGCGTCACAGGGTCGTCAGAGACCCAGTACTTC. Its protein is CASSVTGSSETQYF.

This clonotype was recorded many times. The V gene is TRBV19, the J gene TRBJ2-1, with D possibly matching TRBD1 (5 bases). The CDR3 runs to 16 residues. Per the germline V gene, CDR1 is LNHDA and CDR2 is SQIVND (reference sequence). Trimming left V 4 bases short and J 0 bases short, with 13 bases between. The DNA of the CDR3 is TGTGCCAGTAGTAACAGGAGAACGAGCTCCTACAATGAGCAGTTCTTC. Its protein product is CASSNRRTSSYNEQFF.

At least ten counts were recorded for this clonotype. The genes are TRBV2 and TRBJ1-2; the match to TRBD1 covers 7 bases. Germline V gene lookup returns CDR1 SNHLY and CDR2 FYNNEI. V lost 6 bases and J lost 8; bases outside the gene matches: 12. The CDR3 totals 14 residues. The CDR3 here is CASSTGTDVLGYTF. The CDR3 DNA reads as TGTGCCAGCAGCACCGGGACAGACGTGTTGGGCTACACCTTC.

This clonotype was counted at least ten times. The gene calls are TRBV2 and TRBJ1-2, with TRBD1 as a possible D gene (5 bases). This CDR3 region has 15 residues. Germline CDR1 is SNHLY and CDR2 is FYNNEI. V lost 1 base and J lost 6, with 15 bases in between. Here the CDR3 DNA reads TGTGCCAGCAGTGAAGAGGTTAGGGGTAGTAATGGCTACACCTTC. Translating gives CASSEEVRGSNGYTF.

In DNA, the CDR3 is TGTGCCAGCAGTTATCCACTAGCGGACCCCTACGAGCAGTACTTC. Translating gives CASSYPLADPYEQYF. The chain employs TRBV11-2 and TRBJ2-7; TRBD2 matches at 8 bases. Germline V gene sequence: CDR1 SGHAT, CDR2 FQNNGV. V trimming: 6 bases; J trimming: 2 bases; junction bases outside the gene matches: 9. The CDR3 has 15 residues.